The text below deals with one T cell receptor (beta chain). Antigen: not known. The primer mix had 60 Vbeta and 13 Jbeta primers. The protocol was immunoSEQ multiplex PCR, while the TCRdb copy is restricted to in-frame clones and leaves out a portion. Here the sample spans some 91,000 clones, 60% to 80% being singletons. This specimen comes from a study of cytomegalovirus exposure and HLA in healthy donors. CDR1 is ENHRY and CDR2 is SYGVKD in the germline V gene. Losses at the gene ends were 7 bases for V and 0 bases for J; bases not matched to a gene: 6. The CDR3 consists of 15 residues. Findings of the study overall: Sequences of the TCR beta chain were said to predict the HLA-A and HLA-B alleles of most subjects accurately. Later examination showed HLA-associated TCR beta chains had greater clonal expansion than equally common others.

V is TRBV10-3 and J is TRBJ2-7; 10 bases line up with TRBD2. The sequencing input was PBMCs. This clonotype was sampled from a man aged 35 to 55 in good health and CMV-seronegative. This CDR3 reads CAITPSGGNSYEQYF. DNA for the CDR3: TGTGCCATCACCCCTAGCGGGGGAAACTCCTACGAGCAGTACTTC.